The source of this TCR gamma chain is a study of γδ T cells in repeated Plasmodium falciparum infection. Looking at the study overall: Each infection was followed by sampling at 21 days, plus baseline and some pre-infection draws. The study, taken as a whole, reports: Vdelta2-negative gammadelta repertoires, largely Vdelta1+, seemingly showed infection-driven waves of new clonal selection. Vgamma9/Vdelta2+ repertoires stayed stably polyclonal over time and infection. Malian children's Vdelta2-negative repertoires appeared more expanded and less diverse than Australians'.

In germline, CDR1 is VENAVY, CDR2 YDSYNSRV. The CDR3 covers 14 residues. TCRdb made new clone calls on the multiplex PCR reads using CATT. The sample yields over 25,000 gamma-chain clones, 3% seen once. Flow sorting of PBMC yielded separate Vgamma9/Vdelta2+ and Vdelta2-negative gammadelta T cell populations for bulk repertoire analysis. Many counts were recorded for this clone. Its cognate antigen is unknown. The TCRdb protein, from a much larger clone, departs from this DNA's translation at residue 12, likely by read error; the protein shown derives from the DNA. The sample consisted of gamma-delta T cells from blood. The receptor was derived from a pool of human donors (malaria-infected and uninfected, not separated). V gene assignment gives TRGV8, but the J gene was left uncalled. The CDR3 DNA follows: TGTGCCACCTGGGATATTGGCACTGGTTGGTTCAGGATATTT. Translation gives CATWDIGTGWFRIF.